This T cell receptor (beta chain) was obtained from a study of cytomegalovirus exposure and HLA in healthy donors. Study-level information: The Caucasian-associated ancestry cluster held roughly 81% of a few hundred genotyped donors. Study-wide points: A later analysis linked some 17,000 TCR beta sequences to HLA alleles at 0.05 false discovery rate. Presence/absence comparisons presumed near-even sequencing depth among donors.

To note about this clone: No antigen is known for it.

The length of the CDR3 is 12 residues. Germline V CDR1 and CDR2: MNHNS, SASEGT. V lost 8 bases and J 3 bases, leaving 11 bases between the germline ends. Every donor was a healthy person donating bone marrow. Amplification used 60 Vbeta primers and 13 Jbeta primers. Produced via immunoSEQ multiplex PCR; TCRdb's table is partial and in-frame only. The sample's table shows about 110,000 clones. This chain links TRBV6-1 with TRBJ2-7, with D hard to call. This TCR derives from a man aged 35-49 years in good health and CMV-seropositive. Sample: PBMCs. The CDR3 is CASEERSYEQYF. The CDR3 DNA follows: TGTGCCAGCGAGGAACGGAGCTACGAGCAGTACTTC.